The T cell receptor beta chain described here comes from a study of cytomegalovirus exposure and HLA in healthy donors. 13 Jbeta primers and 60 Vbeta primers were used for the PCR. The repertoire was sequenced with immunoSEQ multiplex PCR; TCRdb's copy has only in-frame clones and lacks some. This table has 100,000 to 150,000 clones, about 80% appearing once. Each donor was healthy, and each was a bone marrow donor. To note about this clone: Its antigen is still unknown.

Study observations and caveats: With high specificity and sensitivity, the classifier reportedly diagnosed cytomegalovirus status.

V shed 2 bases and J shed 8 bases, with 13 bases lying between them. CDR1 WNHNN and CDR2 SYGVQD come from the germline V gene (reference sequence). CDR3 length: 14 amino acids. The V gene is TRBV10-1, the J gene TRBJ2-1, with D possibly matching TRBD2 (6 bases). The receptor's source is a man younger than 45 in good health and CMV-seronegative. The sequencing sample was made of PBMCs. CDR3: CASSEVGGWDEQFF. As DNA, the CDR3 is TGCGCCAGCAGTGAGGTCGGGGGTTGGGATGAGCAGTTCTTC.